The 28 T cell receptor beta chains in this list originate from one sample, sequenced in a study of read filtering for tumor transcriptome and immune sequencing. This library used approximately 0.4 ug RNA and molecular barcoded adaptors spanning alpha/delta and beta/gamma chains. Each CDR3 protein is one row after TCRdb ran MiXCR on the reads. This sample yields about 63,000 distinct CDR3 sequences, of which over 11% are seen a single time; approximately 47% belongs to the top ten. The sequenced sample was a population of CD138-negative cells sorted from bone marrow. These receptors originate from a donor aged 40 or older with multiple myeloma.

This clonotype was detected many times. The V call is TRBV20-1, the J call TRBJ1-5; D gene uncertain. This CDR3 contains 12 residues. Germline V gene data show CDR1 as DFQATT and CDR2 as SNEGSKA (reference sequence). Trimming cost V 5 bases and J 3 bases, with 8 bases left between them. The CDR3 loop reads CSAYRFNQPQHF. The CDR3 nucleotides are TGCAGTGCTTACCGATTCAATCAGCCCCAGCATTTT.

This clonotype was observed at least ten times. The rearrangement joins TRBV29-1 to TRBJ2-6; D is undetermined. V was pared by 3 bases and J by 0 bases, with 18 bases between. The CDR3 totals 18 residues. Per germline, CDR1 SQVTM and CDR2 ANQGSEA. The CDR3 reads CSVEGPGHGNSGANVLTF. Here the CDR3 DNA reads TGCAGCGTTGAGGGCCCTGGTCACGGTAACTCTGGGGCCAACGTCCTGACTTTC.

This clonotype has more than one count but fewer than ten. The chain employs TRBV6-2 or TRBV6-3 and TRBJ2-3; D is undetermined. CDR3 length equals 14 residues. Germline V gene lookup returns CDR1 MNHEY and CDR2 SVGEGT. Trimming stripped 6 bases from V and 5 bases from J, with 15 bases between. CDR3: CASSPRMGGDTQYF. In DNA form, the CDR3 reads TGTGCCAGCAGCCCCCGAATGGGCGGAGATACGCAGTATTTT.

In DNA, the CDR3 is TGTGCCAGCAGCTTAAACCCCGGACAGGAGCGCTACAATGAGCAGTTCTTC. This encodes CASSLNPGQERYNEQFF. The chain has TRBV7-3 and TRBJ2-1; TRBD1 agrees at 7 bases. Losses at the gene ends were 1 base for V and 3 bases for J; bases not matched to a gene: 9. From germline, CDR1 is SGHTA and CDR2 FQGTGA. The CDR3 runs 17 residues.

This clonotype was picked up many times. The chain uses TRBV4-3 and TRBJ2-3; 7 nucleotides match TRBD2. Looked up from germline, CDR1 is LGHNA and CDR2 is YSLEER. J gave up 3 bases and V 0 bases, and 9 bases lay outside the gene matches. The length of the CDR3 is 17 residues. The CDR3 DNA reads as TGCGCCAGCAGCCAAGAGTGGGCGGGAGCCGGGACAGATACGCAGTATTTT. Its translation is CASSQEWAGAGTDTQYF.

A note on this clonotype: One end of the junction does not line up with germline, which may come from a read error. The CDR3 sequence: CASSLEGQSNQSQHF. The CDR3 DNA sequence: TGCGCCAGCAGCTTGGAGGGACAGTCCAATCAGTCCCAGCATTTT. The chain joins TRBV5-1 to TRBJ1-5; TRBD1 matches at 7 bases. Per germline, CDR1 SGHRS and CDR2 YFSETQ. The CDR3 covers 15 residues.

Ten or more counts support this clonotype. The chain recombines TRBV7-2 with TRBJ1-1; no firm D call. The ends were cut back, 3 bases at V and 0 bases at J, with 2 bases in the middle. Germline values: CDR1 SGHTA, CDR2 FQGNSA. The CDR3 loop spans 12 amino acids. CDR3 bases: TGTGCCAGCAGCTTCATGAACACTGAAGCTTTCTTT. Translating it yields CASSFMNTEAFF.

The rearrangement links TRBV6-5 to TRBJ1-1, with a possible D match to TRBD1 (5 bases). V was shortened by 6 bases and J by 10 bases, with 18 bases between the two germline ends. In germline, CDR1 is MNHEY, CDR2 SVGAGI. The CDR3 has 13 residues. The CDR3 DNA is TGTGCCAGCAGGACCGGGGCAGTGGGGGGAGCTTTCTTT. This codes for CASRTGAVGGAFF.

This clonotype was observed a few times. The genes are TRBV6-1 and TRBJ1-5; D possibly corresponds to TRBD1 (5 bases). The V end was cut by 1 base, the J end by 7 bases, with 11 bases between. CDR3 size: 14 residues. The germline CDR1 and CDR2 sequences are MNHNS and SASEGT. CDR3 DNA sequence: TGTGCCAGCAGTGAAGGGAATAGGGGACAGCCCCAGCATTTT. Its protein product is CASSEGNRGQPQHF.

As concerns this clonotype: The conserved closing phenylalanine or tryptophan is absent in this CDR3, likely reflecting a read error. The rearrangement links TRBV20-1 to TRBJ2-3; no reliable D call. This CDR3 has 13 amino acids. The V end was cut by 3 bases, the J end by 2 bases, with 9 bases between. Germline CDR1 and CDR2: DFQATT and SNEGSKA (reference sequence). In DNA, the CDR3 is TGCAGTGCTAGGGACCGACCCACAGATACGCAGTATATT. Its translation: CSARDRPTDTQYI.

This clonotype was counted a few times. The chain carries TRBV5-6 and TRBJ2-5; D gene unclear. The CDR3 is 15 residues long. In germline, CDR1 is SGHDT, CDR2 YYEEEE. V lost 4 bases to trimming and J lost 2 bases, with 15 bases between them. CDR3 sequence: CASSPDIRAQETQYF. The CDR3 coding sequence is TGTGCCAGCAGCCCCGACATTAGGGCTCAAGAGACCCAGTACTTC.

This clonotype was seen ten or more times. The rearrangement joins TRBV3-1 to TRBJ2-2, with no clear D. This CDR3 has 13 amino acids. The V and J ends lost 1 base and 6 bases respectively, with 6 bases between them. Germline lookup yields CDR1 LGHDT and CDR2 YNNKEL (reference sequence). CDR3 coding DNA: TGTGCCAGCAGCCAAGGGGGTTCCGGGGAGCTGTTTTTT. Protein product: CASSQGGSGELFF.

This clonotype was seen ten or more times. The chain carries TRBV20-1 and TRBJ2-3; 7 nucleotides agree with TRBD2. This CDR3 comprises 15 residues. The J segment lost 2 bases and the V segment lost 0 bases, leaving 5 bases of the junction unmatched. Germline V CDR1 and CDR2: DFQATT, SNEGSKA (reference sequence). The CDR3 region is CSARDRRENTDTQYF. CDR3 coding DNA: TGCAGTGCTAGAGATAGGCGGGAGAACACAGATACGCAGTATTTT.

This clonotype has at least ten counts. The chain has TRBV7-9 and TRBJ2-7, with D unclear. Per germline, CDR1 SEHNR and CDR2 FQNEAQ (reference sequence). The CDR3 sequence is 13 residues long. V was pared by 6 bases and J by 2 bases, with 11 bases between. CDR3 nucleotides: TGTGCCAGCAGTTCCGACACGGCCTACGAGCAGTACTTC. It encodes CASSSDTAYEQYF.

This clonotype was recorded many times. One end of the junction fails to match germline, which may point to a read error. This chain links TRBV28 with TRBJ2-1, with D possibly matching TRBD2 (6 bases). The CDR3 consists of 14 residues. CDR1 is MDHEN, CDR2 SYDVKM, per germline. CDR3 nucleotide sequence: TGTGCCAGCAGTTTGAGCGGGCCCTACAATGAGCGGTTCTTC. This encodes CASSLSGPYNERFF.

This clonotype was seen ten or more times. The chain uses TRBV7-9 and TRBJ1-1; a weak D match, TRBD1 (5 bases). The germline gives CDR1 SEHNR, CDR2 FQNEAQ (reference sequence). V lost 11 bases to trimming and J lost 1 base, with 8 bases between them. This CDR3 comprises 11 residues. CDR3 DNA sequence: TGTGCCGCGGGGACGAACACTGAAGCTTTCTTT. The encoded protein is CAAGTNTEAFF.

As to this clonotype: The conserved phenylalanine or tryptophan is not found at the CDR3 terminus, so this likely reflects a read error. The chain employs TRBV20-1 and TRBJ2-3; 10 nucleotides agree with TRBD2. Germline V gene sequence: CDR1 DFQATT, CDR2 SNEGSKA (reference sequence). This CDR3 is built from 15 residues. The junction had 10 bases not matched to a gene; V was cut back by 6 bases and J by 4 bases. In DNA form, the CDR3 reads TGCAGTGCCAGGCTAGCGGGAGAGGGGTCAGATACGCAGTATCTT. It translates to CSARLAGEGSDTQYL.

The V gene is TRBV18, the J gene TRBJ2-1; the D is unclear. The CDR3 is 15 amino acids. The V end lost 2 bases, the J end lost 5 bases, and 13 bases lay between the germline ends. CDR1 KGHSH and CDR2 LQKENI come from the germline V gene. CDR3 sequence (DNA): TGTGCCAGCTCACCAAGGAGTTCACCGGACAATGAGCAGTTCTTC. Its translation: CASSPRSSPDNEQFF.

This clonotype was counted at least ten times. The chain uses TRBV6-2 or TRBV6-3 and TRBJ1-1, with a possible D match to TRBD1 (6 bases). Germline CDR1 MNHEY, CDR2 SVGEGT. The CDR3 runs to 15 residues. V lost 6 bases and J lost 5, with 19 bases in between. The CDR3 nucleotides are TGTGCCAGCAGGCACTTTGATACAGGGAGTACTGAAGCTTTCTTT. This encodes CASRHFDTGSTEAFF.

A few counts support this clonotype. This chain joins TRBV24-1 and TRBJ2-3; 9 nucleotides line up with TRBD1. Germline V gene data show CDR1 as KGHDR and CDR2 as SFDVKD. V gave up 6 bases and J gave up 3 bases; unmatched junction bases: 3. The CDR3 consists of 14 residues. The CDR3 reads CATSTTGGTDTQYF. In DNA form, the CDR3 reads TGTGCCACCAGTACGACAGGGGGAACAGATACGCAGTATTTT.

This clonotype has a handful of counts. The CDR3 is CASTHRRGAYEQYF. In nucleotides, the CDR3 is TGTGCCAGCACTCATAGGCGGGGTGCCTACGAGCAGTACTTC. This chain connects TRBV6-5 to TRBJ2-7, with D perhaps TRBD2 (6 bases). The V gene lost 7 bases and the J gene lost 2 bases, with 15 bases spanning the gap. The CDR3 is made up of 14 amino acids. The germline CDR1 and CDR2 sequences are MNHEY and SVGAGI.

This clonotype has at least ten counts. The chain recombines TRBV15 with TRBJ2-1; 7 bases fit TRBD2. Trimming took 0 bases from V and 12 from J; bases not matched to a gene: 2. Per germline, CDR1 LNHNV and CDR2 YYDKDF (reference sequence). This CDR3 comprises 12 residues. The CDR3 bases are TGTGCCACCAGCAGAGAGACTAGCCTGCAGTTCTTC. This codes for CATSRETSLQFF.

This clonotype was counted many times. The V and J genes are TRBV5-6 and TRBJ1-5, with D perhaps TRBD1 (5 bases). Trimming took off 2 bases at V and 5 bases at J, with 8 bases between the two ends. This CDR3 region has 13 residues. CDR1 is SGHDT and CDR2 is YYEEEE in the germline V gene. The CDR3 protein is CASSFSRDQPQHF. Written as DNA, the CDR3 is TGTGCCAGCAGCTTCTCCAGGGATCAGCCCCAGCATTTT.

About this clonotype: A much larger clone lies one base from this, so it may be a read error. This rearrangement joins TRBV6-6 to TRBJ2-1; 8 bases fit TRBD2. CDR3 length: 13 amino acids. Trimming at V came to 2 bases and at J to 8 bases, leaving 2 bases not matched to a gene. Looked up from germline, CDR1 is MNHNY and CDR2 is SVGAGI (reference sequence). CDR3 loop: CASSYVGLDEQFF. The DNA of the CDR3 is TGTGCCAGCAGTTACGTGGGACTAGATGAGCAGTTCTTC.

About this clonotype: A read error may explain this, as a much larger clone is one base away. The rearrangement links TRBV4-3 to TRBJ2-3; possibly TRBD2 for D (7 bases). CDR3 length: 15 residues. The germline CDR1 and CDR2 sequences are LGHNA and YSLEER. The CDR3 nucleotides are TGCGCCAGCAGCCAAGATGGGGGGGGCACAGGTACGCAGTATTTT. Translation: CASSQDGGGTGTQYF.

With regard to this clonotype: A junction boundary mismatches the germline segment, possibly from a read error. The chain has TRBV7-9 and TRBJ2-1; D might be TRBD2 (6 bases). The CDR3 runs 15 residues. Germline V gives CDR1 SEHNR, CDR2 FQNEAQ (reference sequence). The CDR3 DNA follows: TGTACCAGCAGCTCGGAACGGGAGAGGGGCGGTGAGCAGTTCTTC. This gives the protein CTSSSERERGGEQFF.

Ten or more counts support this clonotype. The chain combines TRBV28 with TRBJ2-3; 8 nucleotides match TRBD2. Unmatched junction bases numbered 7, after V lost 6 bases and J lost 2 bases. Per germline, CDR1 MDHEN and CDR2 SYDVKM. CDR3 length: 15 amino acids. Here the CDR3 reads CASRPAGEHTDTQYF. CDR3 coding DNA: TGTGCCAGCAGGCCAGCGGGAGAGCACACAGATACGCAGTATTTT.

The table lists this clonotype with many counts. The genes are TRBV2 and TRBJ2-7; TRBD2 agrees at 8 bases. V shed 5 bases, J shed 0 bases, and the junction held 6 bases outside the gene matches. Germline V lookup: CDR1 SNHLY, CDR2 FYNNEI. CDR3 size: 15 residues. In DNA form, the CDR3 reads TGTGCCAGCAGTAGACTAGCGCCGACCTCCTACGAGCAGTACTTC. It codes for CASSRLAPTSYEQYF.